These 25 T cell receptor beta chains came from one sample sequenced in a study of cytomegalovirus exposure and HLA in healthy donors. The study ran its PCR with 60 Vbeta and 13 Jbeta primers. Here immunoSEQ multiplex PCR was the method, and the copy in TCRdb shows in-frame clones only, minus some. Here the sample spans 110,000 to 150,000 clones, roughly 10% being singletons. The specimen sequenced was PBMCs. All receptors derive from a man between 50 and 59 years old in good health and CMV-seronegative.

The V and J genes are TRBV19 and TRBJ1-1, with 11 bases matching TRBD1. The germline V gene has CDR1 LNHDA and CDR2 SQIVND (reference sequence). V shed 4 bases and J 1 base; nucleotides not matched to a gene: 11. The CDR3 sequence is 18 residues long. The DNA of the CDR3 is TGTGCCAGTAGTAGACGGACAGGGGGCAAAGTCGGGAACACTGAAGCTTTCTTT. Encoded protein: CASSRRTGGKVGNTEAFF.

Regarding this clone: Sequence at one end of the junction differs from germline and may be a read error. The J gene is TRBJ1-2, the V gene TRBV5-6; D is unclear. Germline V lookup: CDR1 SGHDT, CDR2 YYEEEE. The CDR3 length is 11 residues. CDR3 sequence: CASSLGPEESF. The CDR3 coding sequence is TGTGCCAGCAGCTTGGGACCGGAGGAGAGTTTC. The whole variable domain, filled in from reference TRBV5-6 and TRBJ1-2, reads DAGVTQSPTHLIKTRGQQVTLRCSPKSGHDTVSWYQQALGQGPQFIFQYYEEEERQRGNFPDRFSGHQFPNYSSELNVNALLLGDSALYLCASSLGPEESFGSGTRLTVV.

This clone was picked up a small number of times. The chain is built from TRBV28 and TRBJ2-1; 9 nucleotides line up with TRBD2. J lost 3 bases, V lost 6 bases, and 12 bases had no gene match. Germline CDR1 MDHEN, CDR2 SYDVKM. The CDR3 consists of 17 residues. The CDR3 DNA reads as TGTGCCAGCAGATCCCCCGTACTAGCGGGTAGCTACAATGAGCAGTTCTTC. Translated, it gives CASRSPVLAGSYNEQFF.

A few counts support this clone. The chain is built from TRBV6-6 and TRBJ2-2; weak D call: TRBD1 (5 bases). V lost 4 bases and J 0 bases, leaving 9 bases between the germline ends. The CDR3 loop spans 15 amino acids. Germline lookup yields CDR1 MNHNY and CDR2 SVGAGI (reference sequence). The CDR3 protein is CASSWGTPNTGELFF. The CDR3 DNA follows: TGTGCCAGCAGTTGGGGCACACCGAACACCGGGGAGCTGTTTTTT.

This rearrangement joins TRBV7-3 to TRBJ2-3; 7 nucleotides agree with TRBD2. V trimming: 5 bases; J trimming: 6 bases; junction bases outside the gene matches: 14. The CDR3 consists of 16 residues. Germline assignment: CDR1 SGHTA and CDR2 FQGTGA. CDR3: CASSPDSSGRWDTQYF. The CDR3 DNA follows: TGTGCCAGCAGCCCGGATTCTAGCGGCCGTTGGGATACGCAGTATTTT.

The chain recombines TRBV30 with TRBJ1-2; possibly TRBD1 for D (6 bases). CDR3 length: 15 amino acids. Trimming removed 1 base from V and 5 bases from J, with 17 bases in between. CDR1 and CDR2 (germline): GTSNPN, SVGIG (reference sequence). The CDR3 nucleotides read TGTGCCTGGAGTGGGTCCCGGGGGGCGGTTTATGGCTACACCTTC. Translating gives CAWSGSRGAVYGYTF.

This clone has a handful of counts. CDR3 nucleotides: TGTGCCAGCCTACAGGGACAGGCCCCCACTGAAGCTTTCTTT. Protein sequence: CASLQGQAPTEAFF. V usage is TRBV6-6 and J usage is TRBJ1-1, with 8 nucleotides matching TRBD1. In germline, CDR1 is MNHNY, CDR2 SVGAGI (reference sequence). This CDR3 spans 14 amino acids. With V trimmed by 8 bases and J by 4 bases, 9 bases remained unmatched.

This clone was detected a few times. The gene calls are TRBV30 and TRBJ2-3, with TRBD2 identical over 8 bases. The germline V gene encodes CDR1 GTSNPN and CDR2 SVGIG (reference sequence). The CDR3 extends over 13 amino acids. V lost 5 bases, J lost 11 bases, and 12 bases stayed unmatched. This CDR3 is CAWQGTGGRWQYF. In nucleotides, the CDR3 is TGTGCCTGGCAGGGTACAGGCGGGAGGTGGCAGTATTTT.

The chain uses TRBV19 and TRBJ2-3; 7 bases map to TRBD2. Germline-derived CDR1 and CDR2 are LNHDA and SQIVND (reference sequence). Trimming removed 8 bases from V and 2 bases from J; junction bases left unmatched: 1. CDR3 size: 12 residues. The CDR3 nucleotides are TGTGCCAGTGGGACTACCACAGATACGCAGTATTTT. Translated: CASGTTTDTQYF.

This clone turned up a few times. V gene TRBV7-2 combines with J gene TRBJ1-5, with D perhaps TRBD1 (5 bases). The CDR3 spans 14 residues. The V end lost 5 bases, the J end lost 3 bases, and 11 bases lay between the germline ends. From germline, CDR1 is SGHTA and CDR2 FQGNSA. Written as DNA, the CDR3 is TGTGCCAGCAGCATAGACAGCCACAATCAGCCCCAGCATTTT. It yields the protein CASSIDSHNQPQHF.

In this sample, this clone turned up a few times. The chain links TRBV4-1 to TRBJ2-4; perhaps TRBD2 as D (7 bases). Germline V gives CDR1 MGHRA, CDR2 YSYEKL. The CDR3 spans 19 residues. V lost 0 bases and J lost 0, with 18 bases in between. Here the CDR3 reads CASSQEGLGGLGAKNIQYF. Here the CDR3 DNA reads TGCGCCAGCAGCCAAGAGGGGTTGGGGGGGCTCGGAGCCAAAAACATTCAGTACTTC.

V gene TRBV5-8 combines with J gene TRBJ2-4, with D maybe TRBD2 (7 bases). V was shortened by 2 bases and J by 15 bases, with 18 bases between the two germline ends. The germline V gene has CDR1 SGHTS and CDR2 YDEGEE. This CDR3 region has 13 residues. Written as DNA, the CDR3 is TGTGCCAGCAGCTTCGGGGGGCGGGGAATATGGTACTTC. Translation gives CASSFGGRGIWYF. Full variable domain (outside the CDR3, taken from reference TRBV5-8 and TRBJ2-4): EAGVTQSPTHLIKTRGQQATLRCSPISGHTSVYWYQQALGLGLQFLLWYDEGEERNRGNFPPRFSGRQFPNYSSELNVNALELEDSALYLCASSFGGRGIWYFGAGTRLSVL.

A few counts support this clone. The chain is built from TRBV28 and TRBJ1-5; D not certain. V was shortened by 6 bases and J by 11 bases, with 17 bases between the two germline ends. The CDR3 has 13 residues. Germline CDR1 reads MDHEN; CDR2 reads SYDVKM. The CDR3 sequence: CASRESERMAQHF. In DNA form, the CDR3 reads TGTGCCAGCAGAGAATCAGAGAGGATGGCCCAGCATTTT.

This sequence joins TRBV30 and TRBJ1-6, with D tentatively TRBD1 (5 bases). The germline V gene encodes CDR1 GTSNPN and CDR2 SVGIG (reference sequence). V lost 5 bases and J lost 9, with 17 bases in between. The CDR3 totals 14 residues. The chain's CDR3 is CAWVHRLTASPLHF. The CDR3 nucleotides are TGTGCCTGGGTACACAGGCTAACTGCTTCACCCCTCCACTTT.

This clone has only a few counts. This chain links TRBV6-4 with TRBJ1-2, with TRBD1 matching 7 bases. With 5 bases clipped from V and 7 bases from J, the junction kept 7 bases outside the gene matches. The CDR3 is 13 residues long. Germline V gene lookup returns CDR1 MRHNA and CDR2 SNTAGT. As DNA, the CDR3 is TGTGCCAGCAGTACGACAGGGACTAGTGGCTACACCTTC. This encodes CASSTTGTSGYTF.

This clone has a handful of counts. The chain combines TRBV30 with TRBJ1-4; D may be TRBD1 (5 bases). V gave up 2 bases and J gave up 2 bases, with 6 bases separating them. The CDR3 consists of 13 residues. Germline CDR1 GTSNPN, CDR2 SVGIG (reference sequence). The CDR3 is CAWSRGTNEKLFF. CDR3 in DNA: TGTGCCTGGAGTAGGGGTACTAATGAAAAACTGTTTTTT.

The J gene is TRBJ2-7, the V gene TRBV4-1, with 7 bases aligning to TRBD1. Germline V gene data show CDR1 as MGHRA and CDR2 as YSYEKL. This CDR3 contains 15 residues. Germline trimming cut 1 base from V and 3 bases from J; bases unmatched to any gene: 6. The CDR3 region is CASSQAEQGHYEQYF. In DNA form, the CDR3 reads TGCGCCAGCAGCCAAGCCGAACAGGGGCACTACGAGCAGTACTTC.

This chain uses TRBV15 with TRBJ1-4, with 9 bases aligning to TRBD1. This CDR3 has 17 residues. Germline V gene sequence: CDR1 LNHNV, CDR2 YYDKDF (reference sequence). The V and J ends lost 0 bases and 5 bases, in that order; junction bases with no gene match: 7. CDR3 protein: CATSRDLGTGSNEKLFF. For the CDR3, the DNA is TGTGCCACCAGCAGAGATCTCGGGACAGGGTCAAATGAAAAACTGTTTTTT.

This clone was seen a few times. The chain recombines TRBV19 with TRBJ2-1; no clear D gene. Between the trimmed V and J ends, which lost 8 bases and 4 bases, there was a span of 6 bases. Germline CDR1 reads LNHDA; CDR2 reads SQIVND (reference sequence). The CDR3 sequence is 11 residues long. CDR3 sequence: CASGEYNEQFF. For the CDR3, the DNA is TGTGCCAGTGGAGAGTACAATGAGCAGTTCTTC.

This chain links TRBV7-8 with TRBJ2-3; unclear D gene. The germline V and J ends were trimmed by 3 bases and 0 bases, with 4 bases remaining between them. The CDR3 has 13 residues. Looked up from germline, CDR1 is SGHVS and CDR2 is FQNEAQ. CDR3 DNA: TGTGCCAGCAGCTTTGGCAGCACAGATACGCAGTATTTT. This gives the protein CASSFGSTDTQYF.

This rearrangement joins TRBV6-6 to TRBJ1-2; D is perhaps TRBD1 (5 bases). The V gene's germline CDR1 is MNHNY and CDR2 SVGAGI (reference sequence). This CDR3 is 14 amino acids long. The V gene lost 0 bases and the J gene lost 4 bases, with 9 bases spanning the gap. The CDR3 sequence is CASSYSQQGYGYTF. CDR3 bases: TGTGCCAGCAGTTACTCCCAGCAGGGCTATGGCTACACCTTC.

The chain has TRBV18 and TRBJ1-1; D possibly corresponds to TRBD1 (6 bases). Deletions cut 6 bases from V and 6 bases from J, with 17 bases between. The CDR3 is 14 residues long. Germline CDR1 is KGHSH and CDR2 is LQKENI. CDR3: CASSRNRDTAEAFF. For the CDR3, the DNA is TGTGCCAGCTCGAGGAACCGGGACACCGCTGAAGCTTTCTTT.

This clone turned up a few times. The V and J genes are TRBV15 and TRBJ2-3; possibly TRBD2 for D (7 bases). Germline CDR1 LNHNV, CDR2 YYDKDF (reference sequence). This CDR3 region has 17 residues. V was pared by 0 bases and J by 1 base, with 14 bases between. For the CDR3, the DNA is TGTGCCACCAGCAGAGATACGGGGGGCGCAGGCACAGATACGCAGTATTTT. Residues: CATSRDTGGAGTDTQYF.

This clone was detected a few times. V is TRBV29-1 and J is TRBJ1-2; 12 nucleotides align to TRBD1. The CDR3 covers 14 residues. V lost 7 bases to trimming and J lost 8 bases; unmatched junction nucleotides: 11. Germline assignment: CDR1 SQVTM and CDR2 ANQGSEA. The CDR3 DNA follows: TGCAGCGCAACCAAGGGACAGGGGGCGACGGGCTACACCTTC. Translation: CSATKGQGATGYTF.

This clone was counted a few times. This chain links TRBV7-8 with TRBJ1-1, with D possibly TRBD1 on 6 matching bases. CDR3 length: 14 residues. Germline values: CDR1 SGHVS, CDR2 FQNEAQ. The V end was cut by 5 bases, the J end by 7 bases, with 17 bases between. CDR3 coding DNA: TGTGCCAGCAGCGGACGGACAGCGCTCCGTGAAGCTTTCTTT. Translated, it gives CASSGRTALREAFF.